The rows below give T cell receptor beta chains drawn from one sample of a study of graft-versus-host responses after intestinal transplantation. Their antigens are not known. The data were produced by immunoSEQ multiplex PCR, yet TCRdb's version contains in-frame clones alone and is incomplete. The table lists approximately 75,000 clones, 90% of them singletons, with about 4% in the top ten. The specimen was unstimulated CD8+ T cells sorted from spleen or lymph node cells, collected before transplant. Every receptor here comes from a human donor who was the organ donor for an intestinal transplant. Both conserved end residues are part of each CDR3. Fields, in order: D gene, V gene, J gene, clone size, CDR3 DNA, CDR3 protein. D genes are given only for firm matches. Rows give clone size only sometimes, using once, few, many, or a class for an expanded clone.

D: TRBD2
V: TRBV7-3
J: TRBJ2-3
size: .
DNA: TGTGCCAGCAGCTCCTCGGGGGGGTCCACAGATACGCAGTATTTT
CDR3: CASSSSGGSTDTQYF

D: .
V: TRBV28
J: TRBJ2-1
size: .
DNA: TGTGCCAGCAGTTCCGACGGGACACACAATGAGCAGTTCTTC
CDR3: CASSSDGTHNEQFF

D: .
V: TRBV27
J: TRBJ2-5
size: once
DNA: TGTGCCAGCAGTTTTATCGCTGAGGAGACCCAGTACTTC
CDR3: CASSFIAEETQYF

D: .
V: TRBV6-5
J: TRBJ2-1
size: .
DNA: TGTGCCAGGAGACAGAACTCCTACAATGAGCAGTTCTTC
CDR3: CARRQNSYNEQFF

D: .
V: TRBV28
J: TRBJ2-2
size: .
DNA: TGTGCCAGCTGCCACTCCGCGAACACCGGGGAGCTGTTTTTT
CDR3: CASCHSANTGELFF

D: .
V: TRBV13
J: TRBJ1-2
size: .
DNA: TGTGCCAGCAGCTTAGGGGACAATTCCAATGGCTACACCTTC
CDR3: CASSLGDNSNGYTF

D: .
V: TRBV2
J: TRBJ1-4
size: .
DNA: TGTGCCAGCAGTGAAGGCTCAGGGATAAACGAAAAACTGTTTTTT
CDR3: CASSEGSGINEKLFF

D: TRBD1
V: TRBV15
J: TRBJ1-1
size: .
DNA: TGTGCCACCAGCACCCGACAGGGGGCAATTACTGAAGCTTTCTTT
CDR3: CATSTRQGAITEAFF

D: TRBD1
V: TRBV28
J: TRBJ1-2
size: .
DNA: TGTGCCAGCAGTTACAGGGGGCTAGGCTATGGCTACACCTTC
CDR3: CASSYRGLGYGYTF

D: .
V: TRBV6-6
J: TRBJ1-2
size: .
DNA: TGTGCCAGCAGGTGCCCCCGGGTGGGGCACTATGGCTACACCTTC
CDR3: CASRCPRVGHYGYTF

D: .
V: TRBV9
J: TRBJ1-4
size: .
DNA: TGTGCCAGCAGCGTATCGGGGGTAGCCACTAATGAAAAACTGTTTTTT
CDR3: CASSVSGVATNEKLFF

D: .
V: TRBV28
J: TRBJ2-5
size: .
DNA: TGTGCCAGCAGTTTACTAGGCGTCCAAGAGACCCAGTACTTC
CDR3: CASSLLGVQETQYF

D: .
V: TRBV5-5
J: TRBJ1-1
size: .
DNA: TGTGCCAGCAGCTCCAGTTATGGAGGGATGTCGGACACTGAAGCTTTCTTT
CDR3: CASSSSYGGMSDTEAFF

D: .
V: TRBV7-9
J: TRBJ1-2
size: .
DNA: TGTGCCAGCAGCTTAGTATCCAGGTCTAACTATGGCTACACCTTC
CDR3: CASSLVSRSNYGYTF

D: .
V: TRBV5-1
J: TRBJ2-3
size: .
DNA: TGCGCCAGCAGGCTCGGGGGGCGGGACACAGATACGCAGTATTTT
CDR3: CASRLGGRDTDTQYF

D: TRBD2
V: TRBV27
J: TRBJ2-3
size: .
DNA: TGTGCCAGCAGTTCCTTAAGAGTAGCGGGAGTCACAGATACGCAGTATTTT
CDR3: CASSSLRVAGVTDTQYF

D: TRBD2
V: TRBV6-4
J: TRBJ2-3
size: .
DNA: TGTGCCAGCAGTGACTCGGCTAGCGGGGGCAGCACAGATACGCAGTATTTT
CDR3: CASSDSASGGSTDTQYF

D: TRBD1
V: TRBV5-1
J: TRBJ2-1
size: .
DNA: TGCGCCAGCAGCTTGGGACAGGGTCCTTACAATGAGCAGTTCTTC
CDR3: CASSLGQGPYNEQFF

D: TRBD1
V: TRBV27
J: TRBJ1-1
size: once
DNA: TGTGCCAGCAGCGCCCTACAGGGGGGAAACACTGAAGCTTTCTTT
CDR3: CASSALQGGNTEAFF

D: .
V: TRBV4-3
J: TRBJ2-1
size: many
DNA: TGCGCCAGCAGCCAAGATCAAGTCACAGGCCCCTACAATGAGCAGTTCTTC
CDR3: CASSQDQVTGPYNEQFF

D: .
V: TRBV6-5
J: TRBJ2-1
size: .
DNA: TGTGCCAGCAGTTACCGGGACACATATGAGCAGTTCTTC
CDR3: CASSYRDTYEQFF

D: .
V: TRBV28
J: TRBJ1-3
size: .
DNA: TGTGCCAGCAGCCCCGGGACTCCATACTCTGGAAACACCATATATTTT
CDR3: CASSPGTPYSGNTIYF

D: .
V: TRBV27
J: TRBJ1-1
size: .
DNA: TGTGCCAGCAGTCCGGGGACACCGAACACTGAAGCTTTCTTT
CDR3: CASSPGTPNTEAFF

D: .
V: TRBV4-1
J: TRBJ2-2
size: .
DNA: TGCGCCAGCAGCCAAGAAGTAGTGGGTCGGGAGACAGGGCACACCGGGGAGCTGTTTTTT
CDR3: CASSQEVVGRETGHTGELFF

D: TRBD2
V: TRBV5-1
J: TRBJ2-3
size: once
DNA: TGCGCCAGCAGCCGTACTAGCGGGGGGGGCACAGATACGCAGTATTTT
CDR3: CASSRTSGGGTDTQYF

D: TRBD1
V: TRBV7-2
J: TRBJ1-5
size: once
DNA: TGTGCCAGCAGCTTAGCGGGAGGCCAGGGGGCCCGCAATCAGCCCCAGCATTTT
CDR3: CASSLAGGQGARNQPQHF

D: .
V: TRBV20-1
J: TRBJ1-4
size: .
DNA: TGCAGTGCTAACAGGGAAAAACTGTTTTTT
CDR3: CSANREKLFF

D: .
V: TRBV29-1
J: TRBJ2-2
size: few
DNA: TGCAGCATATACAGAAGAGATACCGGGGAGCTGTTTTTT
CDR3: CSIYRRDTGELFF

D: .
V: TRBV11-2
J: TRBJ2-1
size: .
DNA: TGTGCCAGCAGCTTAGATTTCTCGGGGGAAATACTAAACAATGAGCAGTTCTTC
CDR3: CASSLDFSGEILNNEQFF

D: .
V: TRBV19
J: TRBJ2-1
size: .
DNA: TGTGCCAGTAGTATAAGTCAGGGTTCCCACAATGAGCAGTTCTTC
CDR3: CASSISQGSHNEQFF

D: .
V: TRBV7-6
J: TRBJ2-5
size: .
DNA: TGTGCCAGCAGCTTAGGGTCAGGGTTCTCCGAGACCCAGTACTTC
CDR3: CASSLGSGFSETQYF

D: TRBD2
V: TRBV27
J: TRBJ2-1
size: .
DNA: TGTGCCAGCAGTTTGGGGACTAGCGGGGGATACAATGAGCAGTTCTTC
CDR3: CASSLGTSGGYNEQFF

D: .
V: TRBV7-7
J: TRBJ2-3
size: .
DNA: TGTGCTAGCAGCCCGACTATAAACACAGATACGCAGTATTTT
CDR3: CASSPTINTDTQYF

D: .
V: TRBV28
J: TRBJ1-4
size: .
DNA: TGTGCCAGCCACCGCAGGGCCGGGAGGATAGGGGAAAAACTGTTTTTT
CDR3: CASHRRAGRIGEKLFF

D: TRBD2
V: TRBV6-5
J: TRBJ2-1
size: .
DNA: TGTGCCAGCAGTTATGGGACGCTAGCGGGGGGCAATGAGCAGTTCTTC
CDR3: CASSYGTLAGGNEQFF

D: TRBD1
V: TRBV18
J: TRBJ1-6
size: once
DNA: TGTGCCAGCTCAAGCGACATCGGGACAGGCCTAAGCTCCTATAATTCACCCCTCCACTTT
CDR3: CASSSDIGTGLSSYNSPLHF

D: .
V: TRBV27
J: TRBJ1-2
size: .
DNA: TGTGCCAGCAGTCCTGGCGGTGGCTACACCTTC
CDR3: CASSPGGGYTF

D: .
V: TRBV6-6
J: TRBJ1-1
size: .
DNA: TGTGCCAGCGCACCGGGTTACGCGAACACTGAAGCTTTCTTT
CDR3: CASAPGYANTEAFF

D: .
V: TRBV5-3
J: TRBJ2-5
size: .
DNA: TGTGCCAGAAGCTTGGACAGGGTCCCGTACCAAGAGACCCAGTACTTC
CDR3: CARSLDRVPYQETQYF

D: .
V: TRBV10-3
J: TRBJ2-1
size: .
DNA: TGTGCCATCAGTGAGTCTCCTCGGGGTTACAATGAGCAGTTCTTC
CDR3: CAISESPRGYNEQFF

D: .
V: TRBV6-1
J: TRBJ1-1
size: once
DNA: TGTGCATCACAAGAAGCTTTCTTT
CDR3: CASQEAFF

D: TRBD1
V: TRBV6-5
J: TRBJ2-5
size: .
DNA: TGTGCCAGCAGTTACGACAGGGGCGATGCCTTTGAGACCCAGTACTTC
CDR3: CASSYDRGDAFETQYF

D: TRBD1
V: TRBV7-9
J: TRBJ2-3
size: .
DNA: TGTGCCAGCAGCTTAGTCGGACAGGCCAGCACAGATACGCAGTATTTT
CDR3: CASSLVGQASTDTQYF

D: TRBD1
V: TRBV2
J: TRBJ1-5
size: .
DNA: TGTGCCAGCAGTGAACTAGGGACAGGGGGCAGTTACTTGGGGAGCAATCAGCCCCAGCATTTT
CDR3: CASSELGTGGSYLGSNQPQHF

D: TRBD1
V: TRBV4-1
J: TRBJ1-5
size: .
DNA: TGCGCCAGCAGCCTCACACAGGGGCCCCAGGGTCAGCCCCAGCATTTT
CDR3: CASSLTQGPQGQPQHF

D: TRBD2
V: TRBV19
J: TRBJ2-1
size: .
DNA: TGTGCCAGTAACCTAGCGGGGGGCAATGAGCAGTTCTTC
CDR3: CASNLAGGNEQFF

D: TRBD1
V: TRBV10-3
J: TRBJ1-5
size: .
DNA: TGTGCCATCAGTGAGTCCCAGACAGGGGGCGGTCAGCCCCAGCATTTT
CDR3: CAISESQTGGGQPQHF

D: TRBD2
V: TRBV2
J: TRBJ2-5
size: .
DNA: TGTGCCAGCAACACGGGAGGAGGGCCAGAGACCCAGTACTTC
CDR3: CASNTGGGPETQYF

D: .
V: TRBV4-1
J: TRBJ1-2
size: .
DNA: TGCGCCAGCAGCCAAGGACAGGACTATGGCTACACCTTC
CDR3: CASSQGQDYGYTF

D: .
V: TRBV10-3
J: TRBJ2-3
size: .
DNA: TGTGCCATCAGTGAGTCCGGCACAGATACGCAGTATTTT
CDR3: CAISESGTDTQYF

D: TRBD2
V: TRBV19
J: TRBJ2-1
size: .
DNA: TGTGCCAGTAGTCCTGCGGGGGTGAATGGGCAGTTCTTC
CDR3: CASSPAGVNGQFF

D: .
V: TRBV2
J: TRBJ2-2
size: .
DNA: TGTGCCAGCACCCAGAAGGATGGAGGAGCCGGGGAGCTGTTTTTT
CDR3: CASTQKDGGAGELFF

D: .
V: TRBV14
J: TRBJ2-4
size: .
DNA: TGTGCCAGCAGGCCCGGGTCACCCCTGTTGTTC
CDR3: CASRPGSPLLF

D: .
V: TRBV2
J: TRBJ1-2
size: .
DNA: TGTGCCAGCAACGGAGGAGCCGGGTACACCTTC
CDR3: CASNGGAGYTF

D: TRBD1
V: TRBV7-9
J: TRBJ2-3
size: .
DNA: TGTGCCAGCAGCGCCATAACCGGGACAGGGGTAGATACGCAGTATTTT
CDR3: CASSAITGTGVDTQYF

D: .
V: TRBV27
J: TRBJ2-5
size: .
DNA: TGTGCCAGCAGTTTCCTAGAGACCCAGTACTTC
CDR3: CASSFLETQYF